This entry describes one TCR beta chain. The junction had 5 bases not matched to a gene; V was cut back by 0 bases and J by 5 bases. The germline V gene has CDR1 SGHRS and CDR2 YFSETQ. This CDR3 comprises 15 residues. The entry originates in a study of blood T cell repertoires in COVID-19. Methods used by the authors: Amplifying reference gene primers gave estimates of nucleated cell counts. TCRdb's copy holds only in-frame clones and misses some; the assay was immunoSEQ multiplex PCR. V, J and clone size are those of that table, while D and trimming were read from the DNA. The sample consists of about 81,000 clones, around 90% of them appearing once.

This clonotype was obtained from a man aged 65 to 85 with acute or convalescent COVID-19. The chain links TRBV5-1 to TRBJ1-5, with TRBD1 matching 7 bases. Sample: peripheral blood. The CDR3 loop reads CASSLGQGWDQPQHF. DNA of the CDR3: TGCGCCAGCAGCTTGGGACAGGGCTGGGATCAGCCCCAGCATTTT.